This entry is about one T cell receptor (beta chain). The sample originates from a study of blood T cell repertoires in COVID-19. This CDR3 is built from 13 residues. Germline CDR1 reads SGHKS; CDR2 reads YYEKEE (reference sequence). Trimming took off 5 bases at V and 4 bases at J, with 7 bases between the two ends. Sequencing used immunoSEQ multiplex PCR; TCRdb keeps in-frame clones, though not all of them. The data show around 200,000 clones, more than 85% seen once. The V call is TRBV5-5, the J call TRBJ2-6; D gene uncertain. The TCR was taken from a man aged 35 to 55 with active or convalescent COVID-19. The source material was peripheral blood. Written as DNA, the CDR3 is TGTGCCAGCAGGTTCTCGGGGGCCAACGTCCTGACTTTC. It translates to CASRFSGANVLTF.